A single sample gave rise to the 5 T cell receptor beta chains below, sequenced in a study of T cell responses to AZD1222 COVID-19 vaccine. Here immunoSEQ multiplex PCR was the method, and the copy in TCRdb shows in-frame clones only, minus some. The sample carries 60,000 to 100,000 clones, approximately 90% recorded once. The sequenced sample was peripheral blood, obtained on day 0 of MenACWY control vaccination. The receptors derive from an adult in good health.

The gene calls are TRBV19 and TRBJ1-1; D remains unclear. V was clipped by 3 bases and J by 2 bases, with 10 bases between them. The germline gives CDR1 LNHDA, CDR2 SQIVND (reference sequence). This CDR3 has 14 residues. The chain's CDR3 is CASSIVAINTEAFF. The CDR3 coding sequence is TGTGCCAGTAGTATTGTCGCGATAAACACTGAAGCTTTCTTT.

CDR3 protein: CASSLTGDTEAFF. The CDR3 region has the DNA TGCGCCAGCAGCTTGACGGGGGACACTGAAGCTTTCTTT. The chain is built from TRBV5-1 and TRBJ1-1, with D possibly matching TRBD1 (5 bases). The germline V and J ends were trimmed by 1 base and 3 bases, with 7 bases remaining between them. Germline CDR1 and CDR2: SGHRS and YFSETQ. This CDR3 comprises 13 residues.

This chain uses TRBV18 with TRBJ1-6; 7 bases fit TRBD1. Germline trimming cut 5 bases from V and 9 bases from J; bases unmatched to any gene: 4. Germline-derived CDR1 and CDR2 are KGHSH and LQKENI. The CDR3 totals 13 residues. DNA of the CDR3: TGTGCCAGCTCAGGTGGACAGGCTTCACCCCTCCACTTT. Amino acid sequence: CASSGGQASPLHF. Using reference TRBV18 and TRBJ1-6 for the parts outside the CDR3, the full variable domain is NAGVMQNPRHLVRRRGQEARLRCSPMKGHSHVYWYRQLPEEGLKFMVYLQKENIIDESGMPKERFSAEFPKEGPSILRIQQVVRGDSAAYFCASSGGQASPLHFGNGTRLTVT.

CDR3 protein: CASEGFRGNIQYF. The CDR3 DNA follows: TGTGCCAGCGAAGGATTCAGGGGAAACATTCAGTACTTC. J is TRBJ2-4 and V is TRBV7-9; a possible D gene is TRBD1 (6 bases). The length of the CDR3 is 13 residues. Deletions cut 8 bases from V and 6 bases from J, with 14 bases between. Germline V gene data show CDR1 as SEHNR and CDR2 as FQNEAQ (reference sequence).

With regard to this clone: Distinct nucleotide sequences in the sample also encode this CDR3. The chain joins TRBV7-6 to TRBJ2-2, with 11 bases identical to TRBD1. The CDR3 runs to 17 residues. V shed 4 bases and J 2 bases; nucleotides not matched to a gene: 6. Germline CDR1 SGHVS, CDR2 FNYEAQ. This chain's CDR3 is CASSSGTGGSNTGELFF. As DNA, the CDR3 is TGTGCCAGCAGCTCAGGGACAGGGGGGAGTAACACCGGGGAGCTGTTTTTT.